The 14 T cell receptor beta chains reported below all come from one sample, sequenced in a study of beta chain features in type 1 diabetes (dated by TCRdb to 2016 to 2019). Library creation used the immunoSEQ multiplex PCR assay. The High Capacity cDNA Reverse Transcription Kit was used to reverse transcribe all of the isolated RNA, meaning that expressed TCRB transcripts were what got sequenced. Held by TCRdb, this immuneACCESS table contains in-frame sequences only and omits some clones. Under half of the omission traces to an unresolved V gene where checked; the cause of the rest is unknown. The sample table lists 240,000 or so clones, 68% of them with a count of one. Around 0.05% of the sample belongs to the ten largest clones. Source material: naive CD4+ T cells from blood. The label giving this sample's cell subset or site can be read as: true naive CD4+ T cells. Every receptor here comes from a man between 25 and 39 years old in good health.

The rearrangement links TRBV28 to TRBJ2-7, with 14 bases that match TRBD2. The CDR3 has 19 amino acids. Looked up from germline, CDR1 is MDHEN and CDR2 is SYDVKM. V lost 6 bases, J lost 4 bases, and 17 bases stayed unmatched. The CDR3 coding sequence is TGTGCCAGCAGAGAGCAGGGGGCCGGGACTAGCGGGAGAACGTACGAGCAGTACTTC. Translated, it gives CASREQGAGTSGRTYEQYF.

This clone was detected only a few times. J is TRBJ1-1 and V is TRBV14, with D possibly TRBD1 on 6 matching bases. CDR1 is SGHDN and CDR2 is FVKESK in the germline V gene. The CDR3 is 13 amino acids. Trimming took off 4 bases at V and 4 bases at J, with 10 bases between the two ends. The CDR3 coding sequence is TGTGCCAGCAGCCTTATGACAGGCACTGAAGCTTTCTTT. It is translated as CASSLMTGTEAFF.

The chain uses TRBV30 and TRBJ2-7; D gene ambiguous. Germline CDR1 reads GTSNPN; CDR2 reads SVGIG (reference sequence). The CDR3 is 12 residues long. The ends were cut back, 0 bases at V and 3 bases at J, with 6 bases in the middle. The CDR3 reads CAWSVNIYEQYF. CDR3 nucleotides: TGTGCCTGGAGTGTCAATATCTACGAGCAGTACTTC.

Only a few counts were recorded for this clone. The chain employs TRBV30 and TRBJ2-5; 9 nucleotides line up with TRBD1. CDR1 is GTSNPN, CDR2 SVGIG, per germline (reference sequence). Germline trimming cut 5 bases from V and 5 bases from J; bases unmatched to any gene: 12. This CDR3 spans 15 amino acids. The CDR3 DNA reads as TGTGCCTGGGTCCCGGGACAGGGTGGTAGGGAGACCCAGTACTTC. It translates to CAWVPGQGGRETQYF.

This chain joins TRBV4-3 and TRBJ2-1, with D hard to call. CDR1 LGHNA and CDR2 YSLEER come from the germline V gene. Deletions cut 3 bases from V and 10 bases from J, with 13 bases between. The CDR3 spans 13 residues. The CDR3 bases are TGCGCCAGCAGCCAGGCCTACGGAGCGGAGCAGTTCTTC. Translation: CASSQAYGAEQFF.

The V gene is TRBV5-6, the J gene TRBJ2-3; 16 bases line up with TRBD2. This CDR3 spans 19 amino acids. The V segment lost 2 bases and the J segment 4 bases; nucleotides outside the gene matches: 10. Per germline, CDR1 SGHDT and CDR2 YYEEEE. The CDR3 nucleotides are TGTGCCAGCAGCTTCCCCCCGGGGACTAGCGGGAGGGATGCAGATACGCAGTATTTT. It is translated as CASSFPPGTSGRDADTQYF.

V usage is TRBV18 and J usage is TRBJ2-7, with TRBD1 identical over 9 bases. V shed 10 bases, J shed 7 bases, and the junction held 8 bases outside the gene matches. This CDR3 spans 12 amino acids. The germline gives CDR1 KGHSH, CDR2 LQKENI. CDR3 sequence reads: CATTGQGSEQYF. CDR3 bases: TGTGCCACAACGGGACAGGGAAGTGAGCAGTACTTC.

This rearrangement joins TRBV7-2 to TRBJ2-3; D remains unclear. CDR3 length: 14 residues. CDR1 is SGHTA, CDR2 FQGNSA, per germline. V was pared by 4 bases and J by 0 bases, with 8 bases between. DNA of the CDR3: TGTGCCAGCAGCTATTCGTTTAGCACAGATACGCAGTATTTT. Its translation is CASSYSFSTDTQYF.

About this clone: The same CDR3 can be traced to other DNA sequences in this sample. The chain has TRBV18 and TRBJ2-1, with D unresolved. CDR3 size: 11 residues. Germline V gene sequence: CDR1 KGHSH, CDR2 LQKENI. V was cut by 2 bases and J by 5 bases, with 1 base left in between. This chain's CDR3 is CASSPDNEQFF. The CDR3, as DNA: TGTGCCAGCTCACCAGACAATGAGCAGTTCTTC.

The CDR3 protein is CASSPQGLAGTDTQYF. The CDR3 region has the DNA TGTGCCAGCTCACCACAGGGACTAGCGGGCACAGATACGCAGTATTTT. This chain links TRBV18 with TRBJ2-3; 11 bases agree with TRBD2. V lost 1 base to trimming and J lost 1 base; unmatched junction nucleotides: 1. Germline values: CDR1 KGHSH, CDR2 LQKENI. The CDR3 runs to 16 residues.

The J gene is TRBJ2-1, the V gene TRBV29-1; no clear D gene. V lost 4 bases and J 3 bases, leaving 7 bases between the germline ends. This CDR3 has 12 residues. Germline V lookup: CDR1 SQVTM, CDR2 ANQGSEA. CDR3 region: CSVGQDYNEQFF. CDR3 DNA: TGCAGCGTTGGGCAAGACTACAATGAGCAGTTCTTC.

The chain joins TRBV29-1 to TRBJ2-1, with D tentatively TRBD1 (5 bases). This CDR3 contains 14 residues. Per germline, CDR1 SQVTM and CDR2 ANQGSEA. V was trimmed by 6 bases and J by 1 base, leaving 13 bases between them. The CDR3 sequence is CSVVQVSSYNEQFF. The CDR3 DNA sequence: TGCAGCGTAGTACAGGTTTCATCCTACAATGAGCAGTTCTTC.

The V call is TRBV14, the J call TRBJ2-3; TRBD1 is a possible D gene (5 bases). Germline values: CDR1 SGHDN, CDR2 FVKESK. V was clipped by 6 bases and J by 2 bases, with 21 bases between them. This CDR3 contains 17 residues. The CDR3 is CASRHRQRPLYTDTQYF. The CDR3 region has the DNA TGTGCCAGCAGACACAGACAGAGACCACTGTACACAGATACGCAGTATTTT.

The chain links TRBV28 to TRBJ2-7, with 10 nucleotides matching TRBD2. J was trimmed by 3 bases and V by 6 bases; bases with no gene match: 8. Germline values: CDR1 MDHEN, CDR2 SYDVKM. The CDR3 is made up of 15 amino acids. The CDR3 loop reads CASSPGLASFYEQYF. The CDR3 DNA reads as TGTGCCAGCAGCCCGGGACTAGCGAGCTTCTACGAGCAGTACTTC.